This is a list of T cell receptor beta chains from one sample in a study of cytomegalovirus exposure and HLA in healthy donors. Generated by immunoSEQ multiplex PCR, the TCRdb table keeps only in-frame clones and is missing some. The top ten clones hold around 3.6% of a sample with more than 90,000 clones, more than 80% of them seen once. Sequenced: PBMCs. These receptors were collected from a man younger than 40 in good health and CMV-seronegative. Both conserved end residues are part of each CDR3. D genes are given only for firm matches. Clone size is shown for a subset of rows, as once, few, many or a class of expanded clone.

clone_size,d_call,v_call,cdr3_length,j_call,cdr3_aa,cdr3_nt
-,TRBD1,TRBV29-1,13,TRBJ2-5,CSVKPTGRETQYF,TGCAGCGTGAAACCGACAGGGCGAGAGACCCAGTACTTC
-,-,TRBV9,15,TRBJ2-1,CASSVASASYNEQFF,TGTGCCAGCAGCGTAGCTAGCGCTTCCTACAATGAGCAGTTCTTC
-,TRBD2,TRBV13,17,TRBJ2-3,CASSFWTSGGTTDTQYF,TGTGCCAGCAGCTTTTGGACTAGCGGGGGTACCACAGATACGCAGTATTTT
once,-,TRBV7-2,16,TRBJ2-7,CASSLTPNPGMYEQYF,TGTGCCAGCAGCCTCACCCCTAATCCAGGAATGTACGAGCAGTACTTC
few,TRBD1,TRBV7-2,14,TRBJ1-4,CASSLTGPGEKLFF,TGTGCCAGCAGCCTGACAGGGCCGGGGGAAAAACTGTTTTTT
-,-,TRBV6-6,15,TRBJ2-1,CASSYSGGPGDEQFF,TGTGCCAGCAGTTACTCGGGGGGACCGGGGGATGAGCAGTTCTTC
few,-,TRBV7-2,15,TRBJ2-7,CASSPRAGDTYEQYF,TGTGCCAGCAGCCCTCGGGCAGGGGATACCTACGAGCAGTACTTC
-,-,TRBV6-1,14,TRBJ1-5,CASSVRGGNQPQHF,TGTGCCAGCAGTGTTAGGGGGGGGAATCAGCCCCAGCATTTT
-,-,TRBV2,14,TRBJ1-6,CASSMGHGDSPLHF,TGTGCCAGCAGTATGGGACATGGCGATTCACCCCTCCACTTT
-,TRBD1,TRBV4-2,15,TRBJ1-2,CASSPRQGNNYGYTF,TGTGCCAGCAGCCCTCGACAGGGGAATAACTATGGCTACACCTTC
-,TRBD2,TRBV7-8,15,TRBJ2-1,CASSAGLAGVNEQFF,TGTGCCAGCAGCGCGGGACTAGCGGGAGTGAATGAGCAGTTCTTC
-,TRBD2,TRBV4-2,15,TRBJ2-7,CASSQIGLAGGEQYF,TGTGCCAGCAGCCAGATCGGCCTAGCGGGGGGGGAGCAGTACTTC
-,TRBD1,TRBV4-1,15,TRBJ1-6,CASSQEYRGPSPLHF,TGCGCCAGCAGCCAAGAATATAGGGGGCCATCACCCCTCCACTTT
-,TRBD2,TRBV5-6,15,TRBJ2-7,CASSVTSGKAYEQYF,TGTGCCAGCAGCGTAACTAGCGGGAAAGCCTACGAGCAGTACTTC
-,-,TRBV5-1,15,TRBJ2-2,CASSLGHKNTGELFF,TGCGCCAGCAGCTTGGGACACAAGAACACCGGGGAGCTGTTTTTT
-,-,TRBV7-9,13,TRBJ2-3,CASRTALDRRQYF,TGTGCCAGCCGGACGGCCCTCGACAGACGGCAGTATTTT
-,TRBD2,TRBV29-1,18,TRBJ2-2,CSVASSTSGRANTGELFF,TGCAGCGTTGCATCTTCGACTAGCGGGAGGGCGAACACCGGGGAGCTGTTTTTT
-,-,TRBV5-1,13,TRBJ2-5,CASSLGGEETQYF,TGCGCCAGCAGCTTGGGAGGTGAAGAGACCCAGTACTTC
-,TRBD1,TRBV27,16,TRBJ2-3,CASSSLPGQGSDTQYF,TGCGCCAGCAGTTCCCTCCCGGGACAGGGGTCAGATACGCAGTATTTT
-,-,TRBV7-2,12,TRBJ2-3,CASSLEAGTQYF,TGTGCCAGCAGCTTAGAGGCAGGTACGCAGTATTTT
once,TRBD1,TRBV29-1,13,TRBJ1-2,CSVEGQGAVGYTF,TGCAGCGTTGAGGGACAGGGGGCGGTTGGCTACACCTTC
-,-,TRBV9,13,TRBJ2-7,CASSVSPAYEQYF,TGTGCCAGCAGCGTATCTCCTGCCTACGAGCAGTACTTC
once,-,TRBV27,14,TRBJ1-4,CASGIPGTNEKLFF,TGTGCCAGCGGCATCCCGGGTACTAATGAAAAACTGTTTTTT
-,TRBD2,TRBV6-7,16,TRBJ2-1,CASSYGPGLARVEQFF,TGTGCCAGCAGTTACGGCCCGGGACTAGCGCGCGTTGAGCAGTTCTTC
-,-,TRBV27,14,TRBJ2-7,CASSLWSGTYEQYF,TGTGCCAGCAGTTTATGGTCAGGGACCTACGAGCAGTACTTC
-,TRBD2,TRBV9,15,TRBJ2-3,CASSDSGGVGDTQYF,TGTGCCAGCAGCGATAGCGGGGGGGTTGGGGATACGCAGTATTTT
-,-,TRBV9,14,TRBJ2-7,CASSALARSYEQYF,TGTGCCAGCAGCGCTCTGGCGCGGTCCTACGAGCAGTACTTC
-,TRBD1,TRBV30,14,TRBJ2-1,CAWSVTGVYNEQFF,TGTGCCTGGAGTGTAACAGGGGTTTACAATGAGCAGTTCTTC
-,-,TRBV29-1,13,TRBJ2-5,CSVGGTSVETQYF,TGCAGCGTTGGCGGGACGTCGGTGGAGACCCAGTACTTC
once,-,TRBV6-1,14,TRBJ2-5,CASSEGGVMETQYF,TGTGCCAGCAGTGAGGGCGGGGTGATGGAGACCCAGTACTTC
-,-,TRBV6-5,15,TRBJ2-3,CASSYSRGSTDTQYF,TGTGCCAGCAGTTACTCTCGGGGTAGCACAGATACGCAGTATTTT
-,-,TRBV27,14,TRBJ2-7,CASSLTGISYEQYF,TGTGCCAGCAGCCTAACAGGGATCTCCTACGAGCAGTACTTC
-,TRBD1,TRBV15,15,TRBJ1-1,CATSVSDRENTEAFF,TGTGCCACCAGCGTCTCGGACAGGGAGAACACTGAAGCTTTCTTT
-,TRBD1,TRBV7-9,16,TRBJ1-1,CASSARGTGAVTEAFF,TGTGCCAGCAGCGCCAGGGGGACAGGGGCGGTCACTGAAGCTTTCTTT
-,TRBD2,TRBV7-2,15,TRBJ2-3,CASSFTSGVTDTQYF,TGTGCCAGCAGCTTCACTAGCGGAGTCACAGATACGCAGTATTTT
once,TRBD1,TRBV27,14,TRBJ2-1,CASSFVDRLNEQFF,TGTGCCAGCAGTTTCGTGGACAGGCTCAATGAGCAGTTCTTC
-,-,TRBV5-6,14,TRBJ2-7,CASSLISGRGEQYF,TGTGCCAGCAGCTTGATTTCAGGGCGAGGAGAGCAGTACTTC